This T cell receptor (beta chain) was retrieved from a study of blood T cells in healthy people across ages. Study as a whole: Template switching captured about one barcoded beta molecule per two T cells.

A second PCR, run for roughly 6 to 11 cycles, used a sample-barcoded 5' primer plus a J-beta primer mix. The template-switch adaptor was a 5' adaptor with 12 random nucleotides. It tagged each cDNA molecule. TCRdb fed the 5' RACE reads into MiXCR, producing one record per CDR3 protein. The sample has over a million distinct CDR3 sequences; under 55% are singletons. The CDR3 is made up of 13 amino acids. V lost 6 bases and J lost 0, with 9 bases in between. Germline V gene sequence: CDR1 SGHRS, CDR2 YFSETQ. Sequenced sample: blood. The sequence was obtained from a woman between 55 and 75 years old in good health. This chain links TRBV5-1 with TRBJ1-2; D not certain. The CDR3 DNA sequence: TGCGCCAGCACAGCCGGACCTAACTATGGCTACACCTTC. It yields the protein CASTAGPNYGYTF.